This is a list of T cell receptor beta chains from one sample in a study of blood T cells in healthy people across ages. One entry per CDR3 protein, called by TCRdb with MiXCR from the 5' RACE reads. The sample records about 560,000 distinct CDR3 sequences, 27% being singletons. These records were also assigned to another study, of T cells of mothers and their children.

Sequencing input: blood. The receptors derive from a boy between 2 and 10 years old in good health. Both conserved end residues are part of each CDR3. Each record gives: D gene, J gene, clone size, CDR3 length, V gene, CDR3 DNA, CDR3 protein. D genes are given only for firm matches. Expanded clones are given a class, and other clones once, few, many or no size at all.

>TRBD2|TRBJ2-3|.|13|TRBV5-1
TGCGCCAGCAGCTCTAGCGGGGAGGATACGCAGTATTTT
CASSSSGEDTQYF
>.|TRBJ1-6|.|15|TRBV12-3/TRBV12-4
TGTGCCAGCAGACGAGGACAAGATAATAATTCACCCCTCCACTTT
CASRRGQDNNSPLHF
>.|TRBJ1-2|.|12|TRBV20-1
TGCAGTGCCATCACCTACAGGGAAGGCTACACCTTC
CSAITYREGYTF
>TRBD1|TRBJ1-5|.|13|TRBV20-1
TGCAGTGCTCCCAGGGGGCGAAGTCAGCCCCAGCATTTT
CSAPRGRSQPQHF
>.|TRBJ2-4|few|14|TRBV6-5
TGTGCCAGCAGTTTGGGGGGGCGGATGAACATTCAGTACTTC
CASSLGGRMNIQYF
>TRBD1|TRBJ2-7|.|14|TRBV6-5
TGTGCCAGCAGTTACAGGGACAGCGGCGACGAGCAGTACTTC
CASSYRDSGDEQYF
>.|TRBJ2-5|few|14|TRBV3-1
TGTGCCAGCAGCCGTCGGACTAACCAAGAGACCCAGTACTTC
CASSRRTNQETQYF
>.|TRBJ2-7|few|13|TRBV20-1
TGCAGTGCTAGAGATTTCGGGGGTTACGAGCAGTACTTC
CSARDFGGYEQYF
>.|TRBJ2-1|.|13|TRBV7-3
TGTGCCAGCAGCTGGGCCCCGATGGATGAGCAGTTCTTC
CASSWAPMDEQFF
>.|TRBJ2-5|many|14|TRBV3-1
TGTGCCAGCAGCCGCGGACTAATCGGAGAGACCCAGTACTTC
CASSRGLIGETQYF
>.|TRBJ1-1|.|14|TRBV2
TGTGCCAGCAGTCGCCAGGGGAGGGACACTGAAGCTTTCTTT
CASSRQGRDTEAFF
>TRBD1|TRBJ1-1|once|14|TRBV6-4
TGTGCCAGCAGTGCTGATGACAGGGTGGGCGAAGCTTTCTTT
CASSADDRVGEAFF
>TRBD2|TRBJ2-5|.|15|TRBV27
TGTGCCAGCAGTCCCTTAGCGGGTTTGAGAGAGACCCAGTACTTC
CASSPLAGLRETQYF
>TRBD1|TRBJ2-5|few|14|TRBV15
TGTGCCACCAGCACAACTACAGGGGAAGAGACCCAGTACTTC
CATSTTTGEETQYF
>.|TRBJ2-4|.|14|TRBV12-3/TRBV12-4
TGTGCCAGCAGTCGCAGGGCGGCCAAAAACATTCAGTACTTC
CASSRRAAKNIQYF
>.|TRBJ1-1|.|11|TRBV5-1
TGCGCCTGCAGCCAAGACAGTGAAGCTTTCTTT
CACSQDSEAFF
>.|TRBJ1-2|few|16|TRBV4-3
TGCGCCAGCAGCCAAGATGCGAGTTTTCCCTTTGAGGGCTACACCTTC
CASSQDASFPFEGYTF
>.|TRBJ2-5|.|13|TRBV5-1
TGCGCCAGCCGCCCGGACAGTTTAGAGACCCAGTACTTT
CASRPDSLETQYF
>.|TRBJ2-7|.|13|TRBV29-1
TGCAGCGTCCGACAGGTCCTCAGGGACGAGCAGTACTTC
CSVRQVLRDEQYF
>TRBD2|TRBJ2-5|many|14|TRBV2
TGTGCCAGCAGTGACTCGGGGGGACAAGAGACCCAGTACTTC
CASSDSGGQETQYF
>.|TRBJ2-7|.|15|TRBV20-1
TGCAGTGCTAGAGATGTAGGGCAGGGAGGCTACGAGCAGTACTTC
CSARDVGQGGYEQYF
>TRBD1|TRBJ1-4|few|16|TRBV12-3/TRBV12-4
TGTGCCAGCAGTAAACCCGGACAGGGGACTGGTGAAAAACTGTTTTTT
CASSKPGQGTGEKLFF
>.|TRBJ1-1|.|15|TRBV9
TGTGCCAGCAGCGTAGGGGGAGGGTTGAAAACTGAAGCTTTCTTT
CASSVGGGLKTEAFF
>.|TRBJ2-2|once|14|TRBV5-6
TGTGCCAGCAGCTTCGAGGGAAGCACCGGGGAGCTGTTTTTT
CASSFEGSTGELFF
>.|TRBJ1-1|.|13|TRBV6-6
TGTGCCAGCAGTTACCGGCAGGCCACTGAAGCTTTCTTT
CASSYRQATEAFF
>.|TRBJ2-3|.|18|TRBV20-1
TGCAGTGCTAGAGATATGATGGCAAAGTCTATGCGCACAGATACGCAGTATTTT
CSARDMMAKSMRTDTQYF
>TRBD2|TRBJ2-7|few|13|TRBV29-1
TGCAGCGTTGGGGCCGCGGGGGGGGTCGAGCAGTACTTC
CSVGAAGGVEQYF
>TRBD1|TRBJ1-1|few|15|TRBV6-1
TGTGCCAGCAGGGAAAGACAGGGGGGGAACACTGAAGCTTTCTTT
CASRERQGGNTEAFF
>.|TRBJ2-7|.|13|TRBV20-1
TGCAGTGCTAGAGATGGGAGTACCTACGAGCAGTACTTC
CSARDGSTYEQYF